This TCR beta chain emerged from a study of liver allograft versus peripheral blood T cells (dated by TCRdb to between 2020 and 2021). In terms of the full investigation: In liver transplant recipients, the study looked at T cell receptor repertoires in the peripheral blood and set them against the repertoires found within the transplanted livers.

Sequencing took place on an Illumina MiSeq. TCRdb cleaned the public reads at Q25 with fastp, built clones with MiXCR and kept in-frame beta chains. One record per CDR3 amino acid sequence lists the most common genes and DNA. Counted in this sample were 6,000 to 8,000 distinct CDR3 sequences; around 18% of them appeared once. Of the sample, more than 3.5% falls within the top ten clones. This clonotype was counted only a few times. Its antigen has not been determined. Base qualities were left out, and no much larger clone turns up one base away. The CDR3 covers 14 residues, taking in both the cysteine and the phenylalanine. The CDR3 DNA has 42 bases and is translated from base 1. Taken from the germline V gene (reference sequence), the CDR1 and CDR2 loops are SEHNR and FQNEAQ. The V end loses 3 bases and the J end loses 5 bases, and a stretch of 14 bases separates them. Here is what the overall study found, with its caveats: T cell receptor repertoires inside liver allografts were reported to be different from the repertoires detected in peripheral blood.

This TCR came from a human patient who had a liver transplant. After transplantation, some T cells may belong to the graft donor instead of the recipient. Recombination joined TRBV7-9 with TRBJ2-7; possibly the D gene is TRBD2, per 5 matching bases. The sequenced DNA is TGTGCCAGCAGCTTTACTAGGGCTGGGGACGAGCAGTACTTC. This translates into CASSFTRAGDEQYF.